A selection of T cell receptor beta chains follows, all from one sample in a study of chemoradiotherapy in HPV16-positive cancers. The assay was immunoSEQ multiplex PCR, and TCRdb's table has in-frame clones only and misses some. This table has roughly 13,000 clones, roughly 69% appearing once. Specimen collection occurred from a patient who underwent chemoradiotherapy. The source is a human donor with HPV-associated anogenital cancer. Both conserved end residues are part of each CDR3. Size is stated for part of the rows, as once, few or many counts, or as a class when the clone is expanded.

v_gene,abundance,j_gene,CDR3aa
TRBV7-8,-,TRBJ2-7,CASSLSRTGGYQQYF
TRBV5-6,-,TRBJ2-1,CASSYGKEQFF
TRBV9,-,TRBJ2-5,CASSVDLGPQETQYF
TRBV5-1,few,TRBJ1-1,CASSVGGGEAFF
TRBV6-1,-,TRBJ2-7,CASSENAAGSTYEQYF
TRBV9,-,TRBJ2-5,CASSGGGPQETQYF
TRBV2,-,TRBJ1-4,CASSDPVATNEKLFF
TRBV29-1,-,TRBJ2-7,CSVSVRAGYEQYF
TRBV7-9,-,TRBJ1-1,CASSTILRDTEAFF
TRBV19,few,TRBJ1-6,CASSTPMTVMDNSPLHF
TRBV11-2,-,TRBJ1-6,CASSSRSDYHGDSPLHF
TRBV5-1,-,TRBJ1-2,CASSLDVRTDPRGYTF
TRBV18,-,TRBJ1-6,CASSDNSGGSPLHF
TRBV7-2,few,TRBJ2-3,CASSPRRGSTDTQYF
TRBV5-6,-,TRBJ1-2,CASSLYGLGGYTF
TRBV6-5,-,TRBJ1-2,CASSYSRGAGYGYTF
TRBV27,-,TRBJ1-5,CASSLSCLPIGQGSRQPQHF
TRBV5-1,few,TRBJ2-6,CASSLVGSGANVLTF
TRBV2,few,TRBJ1-2,CASSDPIPAPDSTNYGYTF
TRBV6-6,-,TRBJ1-1,CASSKSSANTEAFF
TRBV19,few,TRBJ1-2,CASGQIMGSNYGYTF
TRBV29-1,-,TRBJ2-3,CSGLTGFSDTQYF
TRBV19,-,TRBJ1-3,CASSIGTSGNTIYF
TRBV19,-,TRBJ1-2,CASSMRGDYGYTF
TRBV10-3,-,TRBJ2-1,CAAQDGGAVVSYNEQFF
TRBV6-6,-,TRBJ2-2,CASSYSPGELFF
TRBV6-5,-,TRBJ1-2,CASTDRDRGYGYTF
TRBV5-1,-,TRBJ2-4,CASSIPQGTKNIQYF
TRBV19,-,TRBJ1-1,CASSMGARTLNTEAFF
TRBV28,-,TRBJ2-7,CASSLVQAYEQYF
TRBV2,-,TRBJ2-1,CASSGDYPSESSYNEQFF
TRBV28,-,TRBJ1-1,CASGPRAFF
TRBV29-1,once,TRBJ1-1,CSATGWNTEAFF
TRBV30,-,TRBJ1-1,CAWSHSGFEAFF
TRBV27,-,TRBJ1-5,CASSLYGVSNQPQHF
TRBV2,-,TRBJ2-3,CASSGRGGLDTQYF
TRBV18,-,TRBJ1-6,CASSPRQAGNSPLHF
TRBV7-8,once,TRBJ1-3,CASSFRGTGNTIYF
TRBV11-2,-,TRBJ2-7,CASSPGGVEQYF
TRBV29-1,-,TRBJ2-5,CSVESPGSKKTQYF
TRBV5-6,-,TRBJ1-5,CASTRGGGQPQHF
TRBV30,few,TRBJ1-2,CATDSRGYGYTF
TRBV4-3,-,TRBJ2-7,CASSQWLYYEQYF
TRBV21-1,-,TRBJ1-2,CASSIPLLGLQGNGYTF
TRBV18,-,TRBJ2-7,CASSEGTSGAYEQYF
TRBV7-3,-,TRBJ1-1,CASSLQESGEAFF
TRBV27,-,TRBJ1-6,CASSRSSNSPLHF
TRBV27,few,TRBJ1-5,CASSKGQGEQPQHF
TRBV30,-,TRBJ2-3,CAWSVGGSGNTQYF
TRBV29-1,-,TRBJ2-7,CSGEVGHQQYF
TRBV6-1,-,TRBJ1-5,CASSEDWAPGQPQHF
TRBV7-9,few,TRBJ1-2,CASSPGKGTYGYTF
TRBV4-1,-,TRBJ2-7,CASSQVSLAYEQYF
TRBV14,-,TRBJ2-6,CASSQGRSGANVLTF
TRBV14,-,TRBJ2-3,CASSPLSGAYTDTQYF
TRBV4-1,-,TRBJ2-7,CASSQRTAYEQYF
TRBV9,-,TRBJ2-1,CASSVARGDYNEQFF
TRBV5-1,few,TRBJ1-2,CASSNSGQGNYGYTF
TRBV27,-,TRBJ2-4,CASSRTPASENIQYF